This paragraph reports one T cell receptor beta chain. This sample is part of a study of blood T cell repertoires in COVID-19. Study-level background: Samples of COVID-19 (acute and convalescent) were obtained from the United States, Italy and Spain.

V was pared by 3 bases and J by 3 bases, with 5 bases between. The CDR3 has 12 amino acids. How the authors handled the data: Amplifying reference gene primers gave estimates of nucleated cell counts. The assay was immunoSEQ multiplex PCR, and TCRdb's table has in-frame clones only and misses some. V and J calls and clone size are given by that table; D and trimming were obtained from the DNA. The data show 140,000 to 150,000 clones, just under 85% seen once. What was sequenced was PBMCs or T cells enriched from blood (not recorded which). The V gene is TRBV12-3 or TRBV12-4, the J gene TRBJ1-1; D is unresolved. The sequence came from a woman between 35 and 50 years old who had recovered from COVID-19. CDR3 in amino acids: CASSLAHTEAFF. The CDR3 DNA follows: TGTGCCAGCAGTTTGGCCCACACTGAAGCTTTCTTT.